Given below is one T cell receptor (beta chain) in context. Its target antigen remains unknown. No base quality information exists; no much larger clone differs at one position. These data are taken from a study of cytomegalovirus exposure and HLA in healthy donors (dated by TCRdb to about 2017). Study-level background: In an earlier analysis of roughly 590 of the donors, 276 Gb of sequence data and 95 million to 130 million unique TCR beta sequences from about 190 million T cells were reported. The T cell repertoires of under 750 subjects were profiled by immunosequencing and related to cytomegalovirus serostatus. Donor age, sex, ethnicity and CMV serostatus were collected together with the repertoire data. Among the approximately 400 genotyped donors, under 90% belonged to the genetic ancestry cluster associated with self-reported Caucasian donors. HLA typing included class I and class II loci at four-digit resolution. In addition to the first cohort of 650 to 800 subjects, a separate validation cohort of 120 different subjects was used. Several DR-DQ haplotypes were handled as single units for association and clustering because linkage in the cohort was strong. The study aimed to test whether cataloging public T cell receptors could reveal signatures of past pathogen exposure. All discovery cohort repertoires had been generated using a single sequencing platform. An earlier analysis of roughly 600 of the donors used high-throughput TCR beta sequencing to judge whether each TCR beta V gene segment behaved as functional or pseudogenic. The study combined high-throughput TCR immunosequencing, statistical association of individual TCRs with disease status, and machine learning to predict cytomegalovirus infection status. In a later analysis, previously published TCR beta repertoires from more than 500 donors were re-analyzed and high-resolution HLA genotyping was added so that TCR occurrence patterns could be studied. Among 300 to 450 genotyped donors of the cohort, an average of 235,054 unique TCR beta nucleotide sequences were sequenced per donor, 15% to 20% of them non-productive. In the later analysis, no new phenotypic data were used to find candidate immune exposures; instead, reliance was placed on TCR beta sequences and their occurrence across donors. A later genetic analysis used genome-wide SNP genotypes for about three fifths of the roughly 700 donors, treating that subset as a discovery cohort. Typing coverage varied by locus: about 629-640 donors for A, B, C, DRB1 and DQB1; 522 for DQA1; about 570 for DPA1; under 490 for DPB1. An early release that covered roughly 600 HLA-typed donors contained approximately 300 gigabases of sequencing data and 70 million to 100 million unique TCR sequences.

What the study reported, not specific to this receptor: In vitro tests confirmed that a few of the cytomegalovirus-associated TCR beta chains recognize cytomegalovirus antigens. When HLA alleles, especially DR and DQ, strongly co-occurred, attributing TCR associations to individual alleles was difficult. At a false discovery rate of 0.05, a later analysis linked 15,000 to 20,000 TCR beta sequences to specific HLA alleles. Roughly uniform sequencing depth across donors was assumed in presence/absence analyses, although this assumption may not hold. A later genetic analysis reported fewer N-insertions in productive TCRs among donors in an Asian-associated ancestry cluster than the roughly 700-donor mean. A total of some 180 TCR beta chains were listed by the study as associated with cytomegalovirus. Linkage disequilibrium might explain the correlated functional status among segregating V segments, but an unknown experimental factor could not be ruled out. For the cohort, immune exposure information was limited to CMV serostatus. A later analysis found that most CMV-associated TCR beta chains appeared HLA-restricted, with HLA associations seemingly driven largely by CMV exposure. The classifier was reported to diagnose cytomegalovirus status with high specificity and sensitivity in both the original and validation cohorts. A group of highly shared sequence variants was considered likely to be a technical artifact of the sequencing pipeline. In a later analysis, HLA-associated TCR beta chains showed more clonal expansion and lower generation probabilities than non-associated chains that were equally common. In a later genetic analysis, a missense DCLRE1C variant was associated with V-gene and J-gene trimming of TCR beta chains, and the association was replicated in an independent cohort. A later analysis found that TCR association rates varied across HLA loci, with DRB1 alleles showing the most associated TCRs and HLA-C alleles the fewest. Because HLA typing was unavailable for some donors at each locus, only the typed subset was used in association tests. The 87-base-pair reads could not distinguish some IMGT-functional V segments, including TRBV6-2 and TRBV6-3, so those segments were excluded. In this cohort, only TCR beta chains were sequenced, and detectable features were limited by the absence of alpha or paired-chain data. Most TCR sequences were observed very rarely across donors, whereas some public TCRs were present in many individuals. Broadly in line with IMGT annotations, most TCR beta V segments showed up in productive rearrangements about 87% or about 30% of the time in an earlier analysis of some 590 of the donors. The earlier analysis of around 600 of the donors excluded roughly 17 rarely observed V segments, including chromosome 9 orphons, because counts were too low. A later analysis reported that several top co-occurrence clusters appeared linked to parvovirus B19, influenza, CMV and Epstein-Barr virus. The authors suggested that the approach could potentially be generalized to other disease states and immunological phenotypes. A further reported finding was that TCR beta sequences accurately predicted the HLA-A and HLA-B alleles for most subjects in the first cohort.

The cohort consisted of 600 to 700 healthy bone marrow donors. At the time of sampling, all cohort members were nominally healthy, though unrecorded immune exposures were likely present. The donor was CMV seronegative and belonged to the group of 350 to 400 seronegative cohort members. A peripheral blood sample was provided by each donor, and peripheral blood mononuclear cells were used for TCR beta sequencing. Genomic DNA extraction from the blood cell samples was performed with the Qiagen DNeasy Blood Extraction Kit. Library method: the immunoSEQ multiplex PCR assay. For the multiplex PCR, a mixture combining 60 forward primers for TCR Vbeta segments and 13 reverse primers for TCR Jbeta segments was used. The CDR3 region of rearranged TCR beta genes was amplified from genomic DNA with a multiplex PCR assay. The Illumina HiSeq System was used to sequence the amplified TCR beta libraries as 87-base-pair reads. On the study's bioinformatics: In a later analysis, approximately 74 million unique TCR beta chains were counted across the approximately 670 repertoires, and approximately 11 million of these chains were shared by at least two donors. To remove PCR and sequencing errors, raw reads were error-corrected and collapsed into unique sequences using a nearest-neighbor algorithm that merged closely related sequences. Alignment of CDR3 sequences to IMGT reference sequences was used to assign V, D and J gene segments. For a sequence to be retained, a match of at least six nucleotides to both a V gene segment and a J gene segment was required. Rearrangements were classified as productive when the CDR3 lacked stop codons and remained in frame with V and J, and all other rearrangements were classified as non-productive. Following IMGT convention, CDR3 was defined as the stretch from the second conserved V-encoded cysteine to the conserved J-encoded phenylalanine. The earlier analysis of roughly 590 of the donors excluded any sequence lacking an unambiguous match to a single V gene segment. An earlier analysis of approximately 590 of the donors classified V segments as functional when productive rearrangements were above 56.7% and as segregating when the standard deviation between donors was above 5%. To diagnose cytomegalovirus status from the catalog of TCR beta chain sequences, a statistical classification framework was built. V and J gene assignment, in a later analysis, came from comparing TCR nucleotide sequences with IMGT/GENE-DB human TR gene sequences. Using the TCRdist pipeline, a later analysis assigned CDR3 sequences along with most-parsimonious VDJ recombination scenarios. In a later analysis, each TCR beta chain was defined by its CDR3 amino acid sequence together with its V-gene family, and reads lacking a unique V-gene family were excluded. A later analysis removed 592 highly shared, low-generation-probability nucleotide sequences to deal with suspected cross-contamination and a sequencing artifact. In a later analysis, a clonal expansion index for each public chain was calculated from normalized within-repertoire ranks of inferred template counts. A later analysis computed generation probabilities with a VDJ recombination model fitted to out-of-frame rearrangements, and checked the results against IGoR. In a later analysis, hypergeometric tests were used to score TCR-TCR, TCR-HLA and TCR-CMV co-occurrence, with a repertoire-size bias correction applied to TCR pairs. To estimate false discovery rates, a later analysis permuted the HLA or CMV assignments 20 times. In a later analysis, co-occurring TCRs were grouped using DBSCAN, and TCRdist sequence similarity was added for clustering within HLA-allele-positive subsets. Co-occurrence clustering excluded repertoires with fewer than 30,000 or more than 120,000 public chains, plus five with anomalous nucleotide sharing. Here the immuneACCESS table is served through TCRdb, limited to in-frame sequences with V and J called. Missing clones are a known gap in these copies; in checked studies unresolved V genes cover under half, and the rest lacks a known reason. Clone size and V and J calls were adopted from that table, with D and trimming inferred from the DNA. This sample gives under 200,000 clones in total; approximately 79% of them show up just once. Approximately 0.73% of the sample is in the top ten clones.

The CDR3 numbers 16 residues from cysteine through phenylalanine. The only DNA kept is the CDR3, 48 bases in frame from the first base. As encoded in the germline V gene, CDR1 is KGHSH while CDR2 is LQKENI. V lost 6 bases and J lost 0 bases, and the count of bases not matched to a germline gene is 11. This receptor was identified in a woman in her thirties or forties in good health and CMV-seronegative. The sequencing input was PBMCs. The chain uses TRBV18 and TRBJ2-7, with 7 central nucleotides matching TRBD1. Here the CDR3 is given as CASSPNRGSSSYEQYF. The DNA sequence is TGTGCCAGCTCTCCTAACAGGGGATCGTCCTCCTACGAGCAGTACTTC.